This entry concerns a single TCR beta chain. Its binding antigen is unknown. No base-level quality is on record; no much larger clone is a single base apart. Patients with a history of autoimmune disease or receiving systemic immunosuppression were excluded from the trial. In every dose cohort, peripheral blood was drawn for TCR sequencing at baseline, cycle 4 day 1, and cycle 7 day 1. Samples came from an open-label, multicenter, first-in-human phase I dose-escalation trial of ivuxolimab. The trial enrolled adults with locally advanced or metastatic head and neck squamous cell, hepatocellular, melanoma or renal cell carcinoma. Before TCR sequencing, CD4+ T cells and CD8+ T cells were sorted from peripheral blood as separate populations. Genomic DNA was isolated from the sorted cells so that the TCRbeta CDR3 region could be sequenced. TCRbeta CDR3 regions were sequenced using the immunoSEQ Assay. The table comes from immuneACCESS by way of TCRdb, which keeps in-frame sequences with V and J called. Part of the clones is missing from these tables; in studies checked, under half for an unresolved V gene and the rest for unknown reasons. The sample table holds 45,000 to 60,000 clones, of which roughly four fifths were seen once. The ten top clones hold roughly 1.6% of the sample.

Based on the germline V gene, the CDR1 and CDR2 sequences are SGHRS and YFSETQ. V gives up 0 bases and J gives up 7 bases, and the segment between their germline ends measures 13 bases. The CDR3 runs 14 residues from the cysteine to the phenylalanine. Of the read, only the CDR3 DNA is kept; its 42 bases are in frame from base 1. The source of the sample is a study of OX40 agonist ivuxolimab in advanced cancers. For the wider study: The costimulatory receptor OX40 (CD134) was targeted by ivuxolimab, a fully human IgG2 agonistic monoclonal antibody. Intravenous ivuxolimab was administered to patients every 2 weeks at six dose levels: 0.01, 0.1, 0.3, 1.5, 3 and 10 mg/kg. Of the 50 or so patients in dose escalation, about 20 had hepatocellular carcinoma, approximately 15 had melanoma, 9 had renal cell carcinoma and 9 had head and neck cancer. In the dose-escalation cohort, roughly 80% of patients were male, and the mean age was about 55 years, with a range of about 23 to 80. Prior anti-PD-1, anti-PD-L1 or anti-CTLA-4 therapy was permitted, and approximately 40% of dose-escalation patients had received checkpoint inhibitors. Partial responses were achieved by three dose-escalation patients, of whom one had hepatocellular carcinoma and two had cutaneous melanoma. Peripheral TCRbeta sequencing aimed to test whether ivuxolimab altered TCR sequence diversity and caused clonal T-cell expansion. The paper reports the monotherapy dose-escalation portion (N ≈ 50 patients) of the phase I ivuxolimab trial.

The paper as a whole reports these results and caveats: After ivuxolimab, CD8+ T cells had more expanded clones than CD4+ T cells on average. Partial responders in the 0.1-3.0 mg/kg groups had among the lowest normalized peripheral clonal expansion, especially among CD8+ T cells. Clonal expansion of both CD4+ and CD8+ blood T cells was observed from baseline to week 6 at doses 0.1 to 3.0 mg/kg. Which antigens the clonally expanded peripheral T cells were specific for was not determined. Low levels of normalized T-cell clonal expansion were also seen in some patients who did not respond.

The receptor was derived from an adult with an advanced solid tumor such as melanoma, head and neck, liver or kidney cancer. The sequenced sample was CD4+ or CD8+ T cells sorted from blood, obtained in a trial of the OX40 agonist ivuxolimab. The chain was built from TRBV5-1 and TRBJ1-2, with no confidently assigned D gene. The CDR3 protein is CASSLGPGESGYTF. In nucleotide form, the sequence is TGCGCCAGCAGCTTGGGGCCAGGTGAAAGTGGCTACACCTTC.